A selection of T cell receptor beta chains follows, all from one sample in a study of beta chain features in type 1 diabetes. The data were produced by immunoSEQ multiplex PCR, yet TCRdb's version contains in-frame clones alone and is incomplete. The table shows 15,000 to 20,000 clones, with 50% occurring only once. The material sequenced was stem cell memory CD4+ T cells from blood. These receptors were taken from a man aged 18 to 35 in good health. The CDR3 runs from the conserved cysteine through the conserved F or W. Fields, in order: clone size, D gene, V gene, J gene, CDR3 protein, CDR3 DNA. The D gene is left open where the match is weak. Expanded clones are given a class, and other clones once, few, many or no size at all.

>few|-|TRBV6-5|TRBJ2-5
CASSYSYSVHQETQYF
TGTGCCAGCAGTTACTCGTATAGCGTTCACCAAGAGACCCAGTACTTC
>-|-|TRBV18|TRBJ2-7
CASSPQTDEQYF
TGTGCCAGCTCACCTCAGACAGACGAGCAGTACTTC
>few|-|TRBV19|TRBJ1-5
CASSGTLSNQPQHF
TGTGCCAGTAGCGGGACACTTAGCAATCAGCCCCAGCATTTT
>-|-|TRBV27|TRBJ1-1
CASSLGGGRRGTEAFF
TGTGCCAGCAGTTTGGGAGGGGGAAGAAGAGGGACTGAAGCTTTCTTT
>-|-|TRBV4-3|TRBJ2-7
CASSHAPPGNYEQYF
TGCGCCAGCAGCCATGCACCTCCCGGTAACTACGAGCAGTACTTC
>-|TRBD1|TRBV30|TRBJ1-2
CAWSYRDRAGDGYTF
TGTGCCTGGAGCTACCGGGACAGGGCTGGGGATGGCTACACCTTC
>few|TRBD1|TRBV25-1|TRBJ1-3
CASSPWGDRGGDTIYF
TGTGCCAGCAGTCCCTGGGGTGACAGGGGAGGAGACACCATATATTTT
>-|-|TRBV18|TRBJ2-7
CASSPRDISSYEQYF
TGTGCCAGCTCCCCCCGGGACATCAGCTCCTACGAGCAGTACTTC
>-|-|TRBV30|TRBJ1-4
CAWSGAGALELFF
TGTGCCTGGAGTGGGGCAGGGGCATTAGAACTGTTTTTT
>-|-|TRBV7-3|TRBJ2-4
CASSSGPLNIQYF
TGTGCCAGCAGCTCTGGCCCCTTAAACATTCAGTACTTC
>once|-|TRBV28|TRBJ1-2
CASKPGDGYTF
TGTGCCAGCAAGCCAGGGGATGGCTACACCTTC
>-|-|TRBV30|TRBJ1-4
CAWSSSNEKLFF
TGTGCCTGGAGTTCTTCCAATGAAAAACTGTTTTTT
>-|TRBD2|TRBV15|TRBJ2-1
CATSRDFQARGTSGYNEQFF
TGTGCCACCAGCAGAGATTTCCAGGCAAGAGGGACTAGCGGGTACAATGAGCAGTTCTTC
>-|-|TRBV27|TRBJ2-3
CASSLLWATDTQYF
TGTGCCAGCAGTTTACTTTGGGCCACAGATACGCAGTATTTT
>-|TRBD1|TRBV19|TRBJ2-2
CASSRQGVYTGELFF
TGTGCCAGTAGTAGACAGGGTGTATACACCGGGGAGCTGTTTTTT
>-|TRBD1|TRBV6-1|TRBJ1-1
CASRDNRGGTEAFF
TGTGCCAGCAGGGATAACAGGGGAGGCACTGAAGCTTTCTTT
>medium-sized|TRBD1|TRBV5-1|TRBJ2-4
CASFLDRGQNIQYF
TGCGCCAGCTTCCTGGACAGGGGGCAAAACATTCAGTACTTC
>-|-|TRBV28|TRBJ2-6
CASAAASSGANVLTF
TGTGCCAGCGCCGCGGCGAGCTCTGGGGCCAACGTCCTGACTTTC
>few|-|TRBV18|TRBJ1-2
CASSPENNYGYTF
TGTGCCAGCTCACCAGAGAATAACTATGGCTACACCTTC
>-|TRBD1|TRBV7-2|TRBJ1-6
CASSLQGKNSPLHF
TGTGCCAGCAGCCTACAGGGGAAGAATTCACCCCTCCACTTT
>-|TRBD2|TRBV25-1|TRBJ2-1
CASGLAGGPVENEQFF
TGTGCCAGCGGACTAGCGGGAGGGCCAGTTGAGAATGAGCAGTTCTTC
>few|TRBD1|TRBV7-2|TRBJ1-1
CASSWPTGEVGAFF
TGTGCCAGCAGCTGGCCGACAGGGGAGGTAGGAGCTTTCTTT
>-|TRBD1|TRBV30|TRBJ2-7
CAWRAPGQGINEQYF
TGTGCCTGGAGGGCCCCCGGACAGGGTATTAACGAGCAGTACTTC
>-|TRBD1|TRBV27|TRBJ1-5
CASSFRQGDQPQHF
TGTGCCAGCAGTTTTCGACAGGGGGATCAGCCCCAGCATTTT
>-|-|TRBV11-3|TRBJ2-1
CASRGGTGTVSYNEQFF
TGTGCCAGCAGGGGAGGGACAGGCACCGTCTCCTACAATGAGCAGTTCTTC
>once|TRBD2|TRBV7-9|TRBJ2-1
CASSLTSGRAAEQFF
TGTGCCAGCAGCTTAACTAGCGGGAGGGCGGCAGAGCAGTTCTTC
>-|-|TRBV7-3|TRBJ2-2
CASSPKGGDYTGELFF
TGTGCCAGCAGCCCCAAAGGAGGGGACTACACCGGGGAGCTGTTTTTT
>-|-|TRBV28|TRBJ1-4
CASSLEGFGEKLFF
TGTGCCAGCAGTTTAGAGGGTTTCGGTGAAAAACTGTTTTTT
>-|TRBD1|TRBV30|TRBJ2-1
CAWGTTGDEQFF
TGTGCCTGGGGGACGACAGGGGATGAGCAGTTCTTC
>-|TRBD1|TRBV29-1|TRBJ2-7
CSVEGQGTYEQYF
TGCAGCGTTGAGGGACAGGGGACCTACGAGCAGTACTTC
>-|-|TRBV28|TRBJ2-7
CAARGPNYEQYF
TGTGCCGCCCGAGGCCCAAACTACGAGCAGTACTTC
>few|TRBD1|TRBV2|TRBJ1-4
CASNLAGQGFEKLFF
TGTGCCAGCAACCTGGCGGGACAGGGGTTTGAAAAACTGTTTTTT
>-|TRBD1|TRBV7-2|TRBJ2-7
CASSLAATGSYEQYF
TGTGCCAGCAGCTTAGCGGCGACAGGGAGTTACGAGCAGTACTTC
>few|TRBD2|TRBV7-7|TRBJ2-3
CASSLAGVDTQYF
TGTGCTAGCAGCTTAGCGGGAGTTGATACGCAGTATTTT
>medium-sized|-|TRBV7-3|TRBJ2-3
CASSSMLERADTQYF
TGTGCCAGCAGCTCAATGCTGGAGAGGGCAGATACGCAGTATTTT
>-|-|TRBV4-3|TRBJ1-2
CASSQDGYRQGQFYGYTF
TGCGCCAGCAGCCAAGATGGGTATCGGCAGGGGCAGTTCTATGGCTACACCTTC
>few|TRBD1|TRBV28|TRBJ1-5
CASRLTYAPGQGRQPQHF
TGTGCCAGCAGATTAACCTACGCCCCGGGACAGGGACGTCAGCCCCAGCATTTT
>-|TRBD2|TRBV7-3|TRBJ2-2
CASSSAGEATGELFF
TGTGCCAGCAGCTCAGCGGGAGAGGCCACCGGGGAGCTGTTTTTT
>-|TRBD1|TRBV30|TRBJ1-1
CARRGTGSTEAFF
TGTGCCCGAAGGGGGACAGGGTCGACTGAAGCTTTCTTT
>-|TRBD1|TRBV5-1|TRBJ2-3
CASSMGQGADTQYF
TGCGCCAGCAGCATGGGACAGGGGGCCGATACGCAGTATTTT
>-|-|TRBV7-2|TRBJ1-1
CASSSSAGRTEAFF
TGTGCCAGCAGCTCCAGTGCGGGGAGGACTGAAGCTTTCTTT
>-|-|TRBV29-1|TRBJ1-2
CSVEKGQGNGYGYTF
TGCAGCGTTGAAAAAGGCCAGGGAAATGGCTATGGCTACACCTTC
>-|TRBD1|TRBV10-3|TRBJ2-5
CAISGEHRGGQETQYF
TGTGCCATCAGTGGCGAACACAGGGGCGGACAAGAGACCCAGTACTTC
>once|-|TRBV6-6|TRBJ1-5
CASSSADSSHQPQHF
TGTGCCAGCAGTTCAGCCGACAGTTCTCATCAGCCCCAGCATTTT
>few|-|TRBV5-1|TRBJ1-1
CASSFLDMNTEAFF
TGCGCCAGCAGCTTTTTAGACATGAACACTGAAGCTTTCTTT
>-|-|TRBV29-1|TRBJ2-6
CSVPGGQFAGANVLTF
TGCAGCGTCCCCGGTGGGCAGTTTGCAGGGGCCAACGTCCTGACTTTC
>few|TRBD2|TRBV7-7|TRBJ2-5
CASSPRTSSRETQYF
TGTGCCAGCAGCCCTAGGACTAGCTCGCGGGAGACCCAGTACTTC
>-|TRBD2|TRBV30|TRBJ2-3
CAWTTSGLEDTQYF
TGTGCCTGGACGACTAGCGGTTTAGAAGATACGCAGTATTTT